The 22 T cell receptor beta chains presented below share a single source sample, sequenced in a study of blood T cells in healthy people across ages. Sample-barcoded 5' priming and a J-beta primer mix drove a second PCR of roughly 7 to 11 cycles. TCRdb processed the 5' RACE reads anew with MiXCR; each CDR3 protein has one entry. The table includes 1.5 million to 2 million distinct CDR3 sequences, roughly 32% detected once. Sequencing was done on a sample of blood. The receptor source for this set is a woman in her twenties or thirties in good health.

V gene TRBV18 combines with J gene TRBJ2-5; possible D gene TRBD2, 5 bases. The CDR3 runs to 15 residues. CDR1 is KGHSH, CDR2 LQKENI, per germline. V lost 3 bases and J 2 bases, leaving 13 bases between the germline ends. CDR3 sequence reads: CASSPLPGEQETQYF. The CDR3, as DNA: TGTGCCAGCTCACCTCTTCCCGGGGAACAAGAGACCCAGTACTTC.

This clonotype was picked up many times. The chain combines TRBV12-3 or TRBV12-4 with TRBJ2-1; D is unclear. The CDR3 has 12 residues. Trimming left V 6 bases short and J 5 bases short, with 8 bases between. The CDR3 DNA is TGTGCCAGCAGCCCTACCAACAATGAGCAGTTCTTC. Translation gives CASSPTNNEQFF.

CDR3 sequence: CASSLARVSYTF. The DNA of the CDR3 is TGTGCCAGCAGCCTAGCACGGGTGAGCTACACCTTC. The gene calls are TRBV6-1 and TRBJ1-2; D is undetermined. The germline gives CDR1 MNHNS, CDR2 SASEGT. V was clipped by 6 bases and J by 9 bases, with 14 bases between them. The CDR3 length is 12 residues.

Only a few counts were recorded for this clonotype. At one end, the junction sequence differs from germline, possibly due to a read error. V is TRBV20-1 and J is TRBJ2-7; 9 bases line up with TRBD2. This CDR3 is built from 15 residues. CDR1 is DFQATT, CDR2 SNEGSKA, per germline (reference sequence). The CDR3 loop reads CSARGTPGLAEERYF. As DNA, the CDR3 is TGCAGTGCTAGAGGAACCCCGGGACTAGCTGAAGAGCGGTACTTC.

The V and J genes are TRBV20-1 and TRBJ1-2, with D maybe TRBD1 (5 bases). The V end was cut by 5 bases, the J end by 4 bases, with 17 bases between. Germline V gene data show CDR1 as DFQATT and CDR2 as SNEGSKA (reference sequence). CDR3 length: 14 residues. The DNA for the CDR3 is TGCAGTGCTTCTGAGGGGATAGGGCCCTATGGCTACACCTTC. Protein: CSASEGIGPYGYTF.

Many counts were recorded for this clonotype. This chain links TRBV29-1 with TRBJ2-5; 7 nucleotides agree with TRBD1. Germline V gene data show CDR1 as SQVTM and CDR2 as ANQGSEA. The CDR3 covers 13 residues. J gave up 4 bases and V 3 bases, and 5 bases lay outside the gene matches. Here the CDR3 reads CSVEKTGRETQYF. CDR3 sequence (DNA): TGCAGCGTTGAGAAGACAGGGAGAGAGACCCAGTACTTC. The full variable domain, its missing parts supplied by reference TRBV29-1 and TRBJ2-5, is SAVISQKPSRDICQRGTSLTIQCQVDSQVTMMFWYRQQPGQSLTLIATANQGSEATYESGFVIDKFPISRPNLTFSTLTVSNMSPEDSSIYLCSVEKTGRETQYFGPGTRLLVL.

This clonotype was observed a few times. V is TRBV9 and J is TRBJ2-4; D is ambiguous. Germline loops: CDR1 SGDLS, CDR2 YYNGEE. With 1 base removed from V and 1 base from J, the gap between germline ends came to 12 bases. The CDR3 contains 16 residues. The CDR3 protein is CASSVRLCLAKNIQYF. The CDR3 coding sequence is TGTGCCAGCAGCGTAAGACTTTGCTTGGCCAAAAACATTCAGTACTTC.

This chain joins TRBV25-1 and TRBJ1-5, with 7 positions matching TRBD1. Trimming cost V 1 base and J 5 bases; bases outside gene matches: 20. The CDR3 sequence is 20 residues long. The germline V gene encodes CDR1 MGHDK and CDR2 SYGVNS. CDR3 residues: CASSELGPYRGGGADQPQHF. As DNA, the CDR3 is TGTGCCAGCAGTGAATTGGGGCCCTACCGGGGAGGGGGCGCGGATCAGCCCCAGCATTTT.

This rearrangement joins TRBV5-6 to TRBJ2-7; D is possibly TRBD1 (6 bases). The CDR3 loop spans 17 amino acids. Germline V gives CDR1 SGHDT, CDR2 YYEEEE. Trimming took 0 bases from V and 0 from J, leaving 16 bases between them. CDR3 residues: CASSLGGHSFPSYEQYF. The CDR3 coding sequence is TGTGCCAGCAGCTTGGGGGGACATTCGTTTCCCTCCTACGAGCAGTACTTC. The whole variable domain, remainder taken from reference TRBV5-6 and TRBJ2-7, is DAGVTQSPTHLIKTRGQQVTLRCSPKSGHDTVSWYQQALGQGPQFIFQYYEEEERQRGNFPDRFSGHQFPNYSSELNVNALLLGDSALYLCASSLGGHSFPSYEQYFGPGTRLTVT.

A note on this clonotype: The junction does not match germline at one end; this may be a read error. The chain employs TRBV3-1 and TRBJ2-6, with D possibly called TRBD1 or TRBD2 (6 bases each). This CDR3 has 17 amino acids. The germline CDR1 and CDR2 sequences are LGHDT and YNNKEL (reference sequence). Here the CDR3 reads CASSVTGARPGANVLAF. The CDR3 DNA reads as TGTGCCAGCAGCGTCACGGGGGCACGTCCTGGGGCCAACGTCCTGGCTTTC.

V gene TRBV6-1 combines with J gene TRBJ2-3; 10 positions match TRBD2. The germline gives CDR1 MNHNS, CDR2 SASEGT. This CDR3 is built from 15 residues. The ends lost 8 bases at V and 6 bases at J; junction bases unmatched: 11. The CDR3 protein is CASVPAGGPADTQYF. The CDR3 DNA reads TGTGCCAGCGTACCAGCGGGAGGGCCGGCGGATACGCAGTATTTT.

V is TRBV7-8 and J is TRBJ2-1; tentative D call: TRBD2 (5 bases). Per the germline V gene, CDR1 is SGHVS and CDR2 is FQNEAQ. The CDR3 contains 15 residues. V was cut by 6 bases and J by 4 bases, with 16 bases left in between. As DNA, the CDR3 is TGTGCCAGCAGATTCCGGGGAATGGTATACAATGAGCAGTTCTTC. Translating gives CASRFRGMVYNEQFF.

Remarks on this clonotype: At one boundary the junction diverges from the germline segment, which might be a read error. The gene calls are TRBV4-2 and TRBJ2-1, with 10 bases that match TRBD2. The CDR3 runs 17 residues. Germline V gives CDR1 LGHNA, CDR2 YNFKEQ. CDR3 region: CASSQDVGTSAYNGQFF. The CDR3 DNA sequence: TGTGCCAGCAGCCAAGATGTAGGGACTAGCGCATACAATGGGCAGTTCTTC.

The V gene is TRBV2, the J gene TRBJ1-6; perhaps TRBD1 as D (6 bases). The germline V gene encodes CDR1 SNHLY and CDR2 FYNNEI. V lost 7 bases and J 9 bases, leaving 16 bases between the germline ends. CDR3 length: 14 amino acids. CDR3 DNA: TGTGCCAGCACCCCGGGGAGGGGGAGTTCACCCCTCCACTTT. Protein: CASTPGRGSSPLHF.

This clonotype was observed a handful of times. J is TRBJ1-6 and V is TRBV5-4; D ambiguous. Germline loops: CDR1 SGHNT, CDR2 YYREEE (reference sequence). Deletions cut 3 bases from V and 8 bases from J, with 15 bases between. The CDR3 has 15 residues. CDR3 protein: CASSSPQEGHSPLHF. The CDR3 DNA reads TGTGCCAGCAGCTCCCCGCAGGAAGGGCATTCACCCCTCCACTTT.

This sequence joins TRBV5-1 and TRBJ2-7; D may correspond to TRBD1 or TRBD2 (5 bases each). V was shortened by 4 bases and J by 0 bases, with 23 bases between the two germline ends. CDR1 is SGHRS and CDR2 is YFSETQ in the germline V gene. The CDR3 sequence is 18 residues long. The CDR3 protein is CASSPMGRGTPSSYEQYF. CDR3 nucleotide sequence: TGCGCCAGCAGCCCCATGGGGCGAGGGACGCCTAGCTCCTACGAGCAGTACTTC.

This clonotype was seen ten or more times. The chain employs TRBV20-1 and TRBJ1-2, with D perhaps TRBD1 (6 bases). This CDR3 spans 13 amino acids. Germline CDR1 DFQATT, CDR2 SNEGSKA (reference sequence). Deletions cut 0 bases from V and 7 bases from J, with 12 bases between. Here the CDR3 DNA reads TGCAGTGCTAGAGATCACATAGGGGGTGGCTACACCTTC. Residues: CSARDHIGGGYTF.

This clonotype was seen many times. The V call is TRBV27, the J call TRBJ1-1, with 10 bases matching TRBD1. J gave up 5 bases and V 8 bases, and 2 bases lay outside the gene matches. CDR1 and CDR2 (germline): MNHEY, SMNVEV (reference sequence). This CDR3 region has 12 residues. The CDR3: CASGQGGTEAFF. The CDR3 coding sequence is TGTGCCAGCGGACAGGGGGGGACTGAAGCTTTCTTT.

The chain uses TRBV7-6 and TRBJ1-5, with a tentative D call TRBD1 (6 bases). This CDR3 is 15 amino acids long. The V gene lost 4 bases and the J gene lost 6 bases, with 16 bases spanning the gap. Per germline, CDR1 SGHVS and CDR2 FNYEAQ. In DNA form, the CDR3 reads TGTGCCAGCAGCTCGAACACAGGGTACGGTCAGCCCCAGCATTTT. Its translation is CASSSNTGYGQPQHF.

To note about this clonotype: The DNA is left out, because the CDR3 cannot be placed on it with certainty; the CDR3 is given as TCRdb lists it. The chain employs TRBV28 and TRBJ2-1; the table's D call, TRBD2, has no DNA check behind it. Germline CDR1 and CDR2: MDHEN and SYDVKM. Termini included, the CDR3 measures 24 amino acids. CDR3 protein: CASSLMMAGSPLHFGNGPYNEQVF.

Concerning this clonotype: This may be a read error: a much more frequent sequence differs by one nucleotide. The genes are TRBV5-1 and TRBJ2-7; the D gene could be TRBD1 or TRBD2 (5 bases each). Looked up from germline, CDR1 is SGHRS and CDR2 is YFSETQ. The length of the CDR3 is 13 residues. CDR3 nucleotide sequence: TGCACCAGCAGCTTGGTGGGACGCGCAGAGCAGTACTTC. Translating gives CTSSLVGRAEQYF. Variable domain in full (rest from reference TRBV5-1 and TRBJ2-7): KAGVTQTPRYLIKTRGQQVTLSCSPISGHRSVSWYQQTPGQGLQFLFEYFSETQRNKGNFPGRFSGRQFSNSRSEMNVSTLELGDSALYLCTSSLVGRAEQYFGPGTRLTVT.

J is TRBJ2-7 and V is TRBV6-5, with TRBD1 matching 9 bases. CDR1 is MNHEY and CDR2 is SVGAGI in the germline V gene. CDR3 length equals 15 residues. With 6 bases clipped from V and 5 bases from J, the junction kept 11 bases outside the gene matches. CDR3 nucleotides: TGTGCCAGCAGCTCCGGGACAGGGATCGGCAACGAGCAGTACTTC. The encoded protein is CASSSGTGIGNEQYF.